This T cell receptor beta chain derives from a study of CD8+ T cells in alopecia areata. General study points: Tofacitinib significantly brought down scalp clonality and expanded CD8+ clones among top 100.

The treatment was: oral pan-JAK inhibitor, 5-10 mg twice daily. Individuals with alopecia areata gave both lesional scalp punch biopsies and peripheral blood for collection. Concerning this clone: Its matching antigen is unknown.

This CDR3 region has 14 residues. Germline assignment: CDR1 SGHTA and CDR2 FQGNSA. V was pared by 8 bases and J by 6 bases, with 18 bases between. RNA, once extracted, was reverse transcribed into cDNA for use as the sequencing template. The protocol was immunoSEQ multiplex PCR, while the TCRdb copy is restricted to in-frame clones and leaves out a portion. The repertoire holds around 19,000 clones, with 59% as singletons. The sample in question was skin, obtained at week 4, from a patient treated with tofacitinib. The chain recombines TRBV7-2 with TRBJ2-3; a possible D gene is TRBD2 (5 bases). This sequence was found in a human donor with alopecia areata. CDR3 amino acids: CASALGGGSDTQYF. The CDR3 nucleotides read TGTGCCAGCGCGCTCGGAGGAGGATCCGATACGCAGTATTTT.